This T cell receptor beta chain appears in the sequencing data of a study of breast tumors, draining lymph nodes, adjacent tissues. Findings of the study overall: Most tumor T cells seemingly derive from lymph node, then expand in tumor. The lymph node origin of tumor T cells was framed as consistent with a hypothesis, not demonstrated. Tumors had less TCR diversity than lymph nodes, more than nontumor tissue. Tumor and nontumor repertoires were significantly more similar in luminal-like than in basal-like breast cancer.

From germline, CDR1 is LNHDA and CDR2 SQIVND (reference sequence). V lost 10 bases and J lost 2; bases outside the gene matches: 12. The CDR3 has 15 amino acids. This clonotype appeared many times. Its antigen is still unknown. Breast cancer patients provided tissue from their axillary draining lymph nodes. Each CDR3 protein is one row after TCRdb ran MiXCR on the multiplex PCR reads. The sample yields roughly 110,000 distinct CDR3 sequences, less than 40% seen once. Sequencing used axillary lymph node tissue. The receptor was derived from a female donor with breast cancer. Some clones in this sample may be carry-over from other donors' samples. The rearrangement joins TRBV19 to TRBJ2-3; TRBD2 aligns across 7 bases. The CDR3 DNA follows: TGTGCCACCAAATCACTAGCGCCAGACACAGATACGCAGTATTTT. This codes for CATKSLAPDTDTQYF.